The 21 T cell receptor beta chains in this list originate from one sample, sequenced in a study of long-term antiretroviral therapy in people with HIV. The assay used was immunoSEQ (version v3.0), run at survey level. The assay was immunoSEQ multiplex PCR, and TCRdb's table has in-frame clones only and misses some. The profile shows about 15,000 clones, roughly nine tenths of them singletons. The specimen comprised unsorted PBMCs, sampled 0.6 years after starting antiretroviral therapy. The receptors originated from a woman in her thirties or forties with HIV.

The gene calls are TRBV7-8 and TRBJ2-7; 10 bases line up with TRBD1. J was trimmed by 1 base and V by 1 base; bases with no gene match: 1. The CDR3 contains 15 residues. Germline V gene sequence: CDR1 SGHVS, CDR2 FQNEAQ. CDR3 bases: TGTGCCAGCAGCTTAGGGGACAGGGGTTCCTACGAGCAGTACTTC. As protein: CASSLGDRGSYEQYF.

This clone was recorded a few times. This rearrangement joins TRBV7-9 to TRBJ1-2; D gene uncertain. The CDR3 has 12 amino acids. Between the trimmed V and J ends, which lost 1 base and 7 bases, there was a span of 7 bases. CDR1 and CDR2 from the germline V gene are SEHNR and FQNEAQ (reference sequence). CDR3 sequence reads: CASSLEESGYTF. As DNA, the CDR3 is TGTGCCAGCAGCTTAGAGGAATCTGGCTACACCTTC.

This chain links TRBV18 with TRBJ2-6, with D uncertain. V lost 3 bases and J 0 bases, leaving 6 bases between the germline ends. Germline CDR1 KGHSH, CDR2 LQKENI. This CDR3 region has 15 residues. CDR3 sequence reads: CASSPRISGANVLTF. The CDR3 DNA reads TGTGCCAGCTCACCTCGGATCTCTGGGGCCAACGTCCTGACTTTC.

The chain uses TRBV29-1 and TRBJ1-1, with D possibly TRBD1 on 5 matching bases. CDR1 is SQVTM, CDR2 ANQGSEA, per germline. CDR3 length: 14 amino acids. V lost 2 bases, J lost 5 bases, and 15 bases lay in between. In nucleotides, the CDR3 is TGCAGCGTTGAACAAGGGGATAAGGGGACTGAAGCTTTCTTT. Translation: CSVEQGDKGTEAFF.

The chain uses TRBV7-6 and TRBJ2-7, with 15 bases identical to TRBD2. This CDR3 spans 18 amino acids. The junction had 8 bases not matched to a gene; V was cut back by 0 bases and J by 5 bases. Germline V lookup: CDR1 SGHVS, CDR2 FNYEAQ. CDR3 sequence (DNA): TGTGCCAGCAGCTTAGCGGGTCGGACTAGCGGGGGGGCCCACGAGCAGTACTTC. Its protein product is CASSLAGRTSGGAHEQYF.

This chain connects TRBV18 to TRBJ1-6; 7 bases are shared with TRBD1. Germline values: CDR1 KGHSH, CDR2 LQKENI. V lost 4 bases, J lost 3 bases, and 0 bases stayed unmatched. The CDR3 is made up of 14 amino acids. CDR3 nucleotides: TGTGCCAGCTCACGGGACAGCTATAATTCACCCCTCCACTTT. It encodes CASSRDSYNSPLHF.

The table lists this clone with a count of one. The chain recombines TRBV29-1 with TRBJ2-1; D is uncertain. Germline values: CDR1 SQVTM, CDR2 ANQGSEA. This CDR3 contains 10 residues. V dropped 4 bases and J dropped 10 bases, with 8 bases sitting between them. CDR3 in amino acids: CSVGENEQFF. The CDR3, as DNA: TGCAGCGTTGGCGAGAACGAGCAGTTCTTC.

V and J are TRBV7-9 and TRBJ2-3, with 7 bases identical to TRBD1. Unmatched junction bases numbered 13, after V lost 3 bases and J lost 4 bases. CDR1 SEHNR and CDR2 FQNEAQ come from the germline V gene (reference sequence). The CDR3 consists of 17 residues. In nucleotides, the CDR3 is TGTGCCAGCAGCTTCTGGACAGGTTTAAAGGGGTCAGATACGCAGTATTTT. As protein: CASSFWTGLKGSDTQYF.

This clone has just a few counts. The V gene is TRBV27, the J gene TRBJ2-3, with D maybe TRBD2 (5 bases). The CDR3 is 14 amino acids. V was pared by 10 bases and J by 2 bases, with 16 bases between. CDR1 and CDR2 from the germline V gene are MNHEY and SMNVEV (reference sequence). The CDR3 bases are TGTGCCACCAGAGAGGGCCCATTCACAGATACGCAGTATTTT. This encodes CATREGPFTDTQYF.

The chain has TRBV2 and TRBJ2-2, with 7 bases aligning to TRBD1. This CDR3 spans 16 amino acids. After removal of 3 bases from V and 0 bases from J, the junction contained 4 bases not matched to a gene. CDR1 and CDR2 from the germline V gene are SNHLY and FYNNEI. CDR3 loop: CASSEWGTANTGELFF. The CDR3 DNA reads TGTGCCAGCAGTGAGTGGGGGACAGCGAACACCGGGGAGCTGTTTTTT.

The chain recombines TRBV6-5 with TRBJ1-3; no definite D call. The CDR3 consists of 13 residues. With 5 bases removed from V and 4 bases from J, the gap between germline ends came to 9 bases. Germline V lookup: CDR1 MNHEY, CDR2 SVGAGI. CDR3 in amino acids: CASSIQRGNTIYF. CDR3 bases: TGTGCCAGCAGTATCCAGCGGGGAAACACCATATATTTT.

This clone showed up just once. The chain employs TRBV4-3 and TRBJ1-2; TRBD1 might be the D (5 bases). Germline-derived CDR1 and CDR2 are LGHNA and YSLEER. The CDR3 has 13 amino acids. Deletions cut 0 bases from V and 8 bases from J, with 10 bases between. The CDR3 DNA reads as TGCGCCAGCAGCCAAGACAGGGTCGGCGGCTACACCTTC. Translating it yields CASSQDRVGGYTF.

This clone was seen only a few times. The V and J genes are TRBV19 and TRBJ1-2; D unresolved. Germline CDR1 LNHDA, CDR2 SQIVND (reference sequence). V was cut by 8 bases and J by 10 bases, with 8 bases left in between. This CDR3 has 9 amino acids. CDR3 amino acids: CASPIPYTF. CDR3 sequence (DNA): TGTGCCAGTCCCATCCCCTACACCTTC.

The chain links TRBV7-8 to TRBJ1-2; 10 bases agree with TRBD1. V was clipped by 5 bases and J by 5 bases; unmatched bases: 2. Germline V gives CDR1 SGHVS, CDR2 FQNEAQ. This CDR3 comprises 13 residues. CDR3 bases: TGTGCCAGCAGCCCGGACAGGGGGTATGGCTACACCTTC. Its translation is CASSPDRGYGYTF.

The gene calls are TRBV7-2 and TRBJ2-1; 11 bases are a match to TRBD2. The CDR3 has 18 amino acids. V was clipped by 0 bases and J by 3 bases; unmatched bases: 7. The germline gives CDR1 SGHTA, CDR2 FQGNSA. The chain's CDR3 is CASSLAGLAGGVYNEQFF. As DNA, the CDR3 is TGTGCCAGCAGCTTAGCGGGGCTAGCGGGGGGCGTCTACAATGAGCAGTTCTTC.

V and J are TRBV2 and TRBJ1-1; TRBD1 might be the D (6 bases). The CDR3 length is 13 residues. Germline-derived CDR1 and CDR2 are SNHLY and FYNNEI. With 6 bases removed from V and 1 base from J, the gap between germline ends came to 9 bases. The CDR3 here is CASSGQRNTEAFF. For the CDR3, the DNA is TGTGCCAGCAGCGGACAGAGGAACACTGAAGCTTTCTTT.

The CDR3 DNA follows: TGTGCCATCAGTGAGTCAACCGGGTACGCTGGAAACACCATATATTTT. Translated, it gives CAISESTGYAGNTIYF. The gene calls are TRBV10-3 and TRBJ1-3, with no clear D. V was trimmed by 0 bases and J by 2 bases, leaving 11 bases between them. The CDR3 has 16 residues. Germline CDR1 is ENHRY and CDR2 is SYGVKD.

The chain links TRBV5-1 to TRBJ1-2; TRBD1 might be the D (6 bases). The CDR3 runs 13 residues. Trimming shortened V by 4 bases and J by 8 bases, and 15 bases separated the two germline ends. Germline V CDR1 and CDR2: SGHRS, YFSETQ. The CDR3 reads CASSRAGAVGYTF. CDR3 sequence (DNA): TGCGCCAGCAGCCGCGCAGGGGCTGTGGGCTACACCTTC.

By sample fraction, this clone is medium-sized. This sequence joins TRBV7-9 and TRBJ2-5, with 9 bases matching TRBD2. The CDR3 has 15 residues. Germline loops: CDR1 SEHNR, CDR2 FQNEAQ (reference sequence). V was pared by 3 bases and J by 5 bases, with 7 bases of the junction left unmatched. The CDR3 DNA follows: TGTGCCAGCAGCTTGGCGGGGGGGCCGTGGGAGACCCAGTACTTC. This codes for CASSLAGGPWETQYF.

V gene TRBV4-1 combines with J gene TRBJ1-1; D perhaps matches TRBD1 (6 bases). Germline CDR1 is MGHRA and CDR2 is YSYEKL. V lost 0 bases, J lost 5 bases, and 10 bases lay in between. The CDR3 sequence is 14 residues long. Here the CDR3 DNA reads TGCGCCAGCAGCCAAGAACAGGGATTGACTGAAGCTTTCTTT. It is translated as CASSQEQGLTEAFF.

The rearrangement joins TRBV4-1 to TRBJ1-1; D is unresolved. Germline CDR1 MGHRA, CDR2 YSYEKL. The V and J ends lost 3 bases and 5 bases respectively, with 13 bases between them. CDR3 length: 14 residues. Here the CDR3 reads CASSQAPGRTEAFF. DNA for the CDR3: TGCGCCAGCAGCCAGGCCCCCGGGAGGACTGAAGCTTTCTTT.